The following is a T cell receptor (beta chain) sequence with its context. Its antigen remains unidentified. V dropped 1 base and J dropped 5 bases, with 11 bases sitting between them. In germline, CDR1 is DFQATT, CDR2 SNEGSKA (reference sequence). This CDR3 contains 14 residues. This specimen belongs to a study of post-analysis software for immune sequencing data. About the study: Patients had relapsing-remitting, secondary progressive or progressive-relapsing multiple sclerosis; some lacked subtype.

Study conclusions and caveats: Multiple sclerosis was associated with a significant reduction in normalized Chao1 diversity relative to controls. The study found TRBV5-6, TRBV5-1 and TRBV20-1 among a handful of TRBV segments more frequent in patients than controls.

TCR beta cDNA libraries included unique molecular identifiers. TCRdb independently ran MiXCR on the PCR reads; one entry per CDR3 protein. The sample has a few hundred thousand distinct CDR3 sequences; less than 40% are singletons. The sequence derives from a girl aged 10 to 17 with multiple sclerosis. The chain carries TRBV20-1 and TRBJ2-2, with D hard to call. Sequencing used blood. In nucleotides, the CDR3 is TGCAGTGCTAGAGGAGCCCAAGGGACCGGGGAGCTGTTTTTT. This gives the protein CSARGAQGTGELFF.